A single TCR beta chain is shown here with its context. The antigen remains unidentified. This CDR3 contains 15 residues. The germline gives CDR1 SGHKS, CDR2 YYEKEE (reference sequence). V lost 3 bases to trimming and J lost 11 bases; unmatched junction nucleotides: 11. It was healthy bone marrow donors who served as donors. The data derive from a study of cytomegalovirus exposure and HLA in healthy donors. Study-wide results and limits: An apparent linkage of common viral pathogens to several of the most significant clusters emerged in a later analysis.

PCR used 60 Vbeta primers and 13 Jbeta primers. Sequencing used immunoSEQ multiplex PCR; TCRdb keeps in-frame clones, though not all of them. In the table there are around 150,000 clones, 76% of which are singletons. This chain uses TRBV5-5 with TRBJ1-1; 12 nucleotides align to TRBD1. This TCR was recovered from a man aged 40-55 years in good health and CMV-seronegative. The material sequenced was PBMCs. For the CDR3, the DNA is TGTGCCAGCAGCTGGAACACGGGACAGGGGGCATCTGCTTTCTTT. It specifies CASSWNTGQGASAFF.